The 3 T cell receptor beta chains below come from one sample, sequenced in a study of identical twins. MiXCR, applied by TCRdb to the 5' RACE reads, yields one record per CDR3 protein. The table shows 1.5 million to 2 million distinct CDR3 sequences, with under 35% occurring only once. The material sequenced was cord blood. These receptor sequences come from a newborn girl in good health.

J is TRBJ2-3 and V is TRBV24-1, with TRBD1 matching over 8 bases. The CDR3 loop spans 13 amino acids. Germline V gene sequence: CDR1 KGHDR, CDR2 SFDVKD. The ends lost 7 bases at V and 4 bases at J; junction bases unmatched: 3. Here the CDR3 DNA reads TGTGCCACCAGGCCGGACAGGGCAGATACGCAGTATTTT. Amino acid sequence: CATRPDRADTQYF.

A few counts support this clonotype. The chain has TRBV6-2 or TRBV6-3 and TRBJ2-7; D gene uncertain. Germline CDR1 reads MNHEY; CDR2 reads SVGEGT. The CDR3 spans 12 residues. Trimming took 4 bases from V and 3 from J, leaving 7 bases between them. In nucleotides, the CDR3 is TGTGCCAGCAGTTGGGGATACTACGAGCAGTACTTC. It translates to CASSWGYYEQYF.

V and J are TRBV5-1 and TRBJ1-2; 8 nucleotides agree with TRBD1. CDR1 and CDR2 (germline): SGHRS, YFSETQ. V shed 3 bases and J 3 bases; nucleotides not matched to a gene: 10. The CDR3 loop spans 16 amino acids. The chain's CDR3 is CASSSGHRGVDYGYTF. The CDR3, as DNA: TGCGCCAGCAGCTCTGGACACAGGGGGGTCGACTATGGCTACACCTTC.